The 28 T cell receptor beta chains presented below share a single source sample, sequenced in a study of blood T cell repertoires in COVID-19. Produced via immunoSEQ multiplex PCR; TCRdb's table is partial and in-frame only. There are around 43,000 clones in the sample; roughly 86% occur only once, and 15% to 20% lies in the top ten. The sequencing sample was made of peripheral blood. The source is a man in his forties or fifties in a cohort sampled during active COVID-19.

J is TRBJ2-3 and V is TRBV7-8; 10 bases agree with TRBD2. Germline values: CDR1 SGHVS, CDR2 FQNEAQ. With V trimmed by 5 bases and J by 3 bases, 8 bases remained unmatched. CDR3 length equals 16 residues. The CDR3 loop is CASSLSGGAITDTQYF. The CDR3 nucleotides read TGTGCCAGCAGCCTAAGCGGGGGGGCCATAACAGATACGCAGTATTTT. Complete variable domain (other parts from reference TRBV7-8 and TRBJ2-3): GAGVSQSPRYKVAKRGQDVALRCDPISGHVSLFWYQQALGQGPEFLTYFQNEAQLDKSGLPSDRFFAERPEGSVSTLKIQRTQQEDSAVYLCASSLSGGAITDTQYFGPGTRLTVL.

V and J are TRBV7-9 and TRBJ2-5; TRBD2 agrees at 7 bases. The CDR3 is made up of 16 amino acids. Germline V lookup: CDR1 SEHNR, CDR2 FQNEAQ (reference sequence). Losses at the gene ends were 2 bases for V and 5 bases for J; bases not matched to a gene: 11. CDR3 DNA sequence: TGTGCCAGCAGCTTACCCTTGAGTAGGGAGGGGGAGACCCAGTACTTC. Its translation: CASSLPLSREGETQYF.

This chain uses TRBV6-5 with TRBJ2-1, with TRBD2 identical over 7 bases. The CDR3 totals 14 residues. The V gene end was trimmed by 4 bases and the J gene end by 9 bases; junction bases not matched to a gene: 9. Germline lookup yields CDR1 MNHEY and CDR2 SVGAGI. The CDR3 protein is CASSWGGSNPEQFF. CDR3 nucleotide sequence: TGTGCCAGCAGTTGGGGCGGGAGTAATCCTGAGCAGTTCTTC.

The chain uses TRBV7-2 and TRBJ1-2; TRBD1 agrees at 12 bases. Germline V lookup: CDR1 SGHTA, CDR2 FQGNSA. The CDR3 contains 15 residues. The junction had 3 bases not matched to a gene; V was cut back by 5 bases and J by 2 bases. This chain's CDR3 is CASSTGTGGNYGYTF. The CDR3 DNA is TGTGCCAGCAGCACCGGGACAGGGGGCAACTATGGCTACACCTTC.

This chain uses TRBV12-2 with TRBJ2-1; TRBD2 was called by the table and not checked on the DNA. TRBV12-2 is given as a pseudogene. This CDR3 has 15 amino acids. The CDR3 nucleotides read TGTGCAAGTCGCTCCGACTGGGGGGACTACAATGAGCAGTTCTTC. It specifies CASRSDWGDYNEQFF.

This chain links TRBV9 with TRBJ2-5, with a possible D match to TRBD2 (6 bases). Looked up from germline, CDR1 is SGDLS and CDR2 is YYNGEE. This CDR3 comprises 17 residues. V was pared by 3 bases and J by 2 bases, with 20 bases between. DNA for the CDR3: TGTGCCAGCAGCGAGCCCCGGGGAGCGGGCCCACAAGAGACCCAGTACTTC. It codes for CASSEPRGAGPQETQYF.

This clone occurred a few times. The CDR3 is CASSEARVDTGELFF. DNA of the CDR3: TGTGCCAGCAGTGAGGCCCGGGTAGACACCGGGGAGCTGTTTTTT. The rearrangement links TRBV25-1 to TRBJ2-2; D is undetermined. Trimming cost V 3 bases and J 3 bases, with 11 bases left between them. The length of the CDR3 is 15 residues. Germline V gene data show CDR1 as MGHDK and CDR2 as SYGVNS.

V gene TRBV4-3 combines with J gene TRBJ2-5; D is unresolved. The CDR3 contains 15 residues. In germline, CDR1 is LGHNA, CDR2 YSLEER. The V end lost 1 base, the J end lost 3 bases, and 12 bases lay between the germline ends. DNA of the CDR3: TGCGCCAGCAGCCAAGGCCCCACTAAGGAAGAGACCCAGTACTTC. Its translation is CASSQGPTKEETQYF.

The J gene is TRBJ2-7, the V gene TRBV30, with D possibly being TRBD2 (5 bases). Germline lookup yields CDR1 GTSNPN and CDR2 SVGIG (reference sequence). The V gene lost 2 bases and the J gene lost 0 bases, with 8 bases spanning the gap. The CDR3 runs 13 residues. CDR3 nucleotides: TGTGCCTGGAGTTGGAGGCCCTCCTACGAGCAGTACTTC. Translation gives CAWSWRPSYEQYF. The full variable domain, completed using reference TRBV30 and TRBJ2-7, is SQTIHQWPATLVQPVGSPLSLECTVEGTSNPNLYWYRQAAGRGLQLLFYSVGIGQISSEVPQNLSASRPQDRQFILSSKKLLLSDSGFYLCAWSWRPSYEQYFGPGTRLTVT.

The J gene is TRBJ2-7, the V gene TRBV6-1; TRBD2 matches at 13 bases. CDR1 and CDR2 from the germline V gene are MNHNS and SASEGT. This CDR3 is built from 16 residues. Trimming removed 2 bases from V and 5 bases from J; junction bases left unmatched: 6. CDR3 sequence (DNA): TGTGCCAGCAGTGAACTTTCGGGACTAGCGGGAAACGAGCAGTACGTC. The encoded protein is CASSELSGLAGNEQYV.

This chain uses TRBV5-6 with TRBJ2-5, with TRBD1 matching 7 bases. Germline assignment: CDR1 SGHDT and CDR2 YYEEEE. Germline trimming cut 1 base from V and 5 bases from J; bases unmatched to any gene: 8. The length of the CDR3 is 15 residues. CDR3: CASSLKGTAWETQYF. The CDR3 region has the DNA TGTGCCAGCAGCTTGAAGGGGACAGCATGGGAGACCCAGTACTTC.

This chain joins TRBV24-1 and TRBJ1-2, with D perhaps TRBD1 (6 bases). This CDR3 has 12 amino acids. V lost 6 bases to trimming and J lost 8 bases, with 12 bases between them. Germline V gives CDR1 KGHDR, CDR2 SFDVKD. The CDR3: CATSYRGAGYTF. The CDR3 DNA follows: TGTGCCACCAGTTACCGGGGGGCCGGCTACACCTTC.

The genes are TRBV7-9 and TRBJ2-7, with 7 bases that match TRBD2. Germline-derived CDR1 and CDR2 are SEHNR and FQNEAQ (reference sequence). The CDR3 is 16 residues long. The ends lost 4 bases at V and 2 bases at J; junction bases unmatched: 11. Written as DNA, the CDR3 is TGTGCCAGCAGCTCCCAGGAACTAGCGTATCCCTACGAGCAGTACGTC. It is translated as CASSSQELAYPYEQYV.

V gene TRBV7-9 combines with J gene TRBJ2-1; 8 bases fit TRBD1. The germline CDR1 and CDR2 sequences are SEHNR and FQNEAQ (reference sequence). Trimming took 5 bases from V and 8 from J; bases not matched to a gene: 5. The CDR3 sequence is 13 residues long. The DNA for the CDR3 is TGTGCCAGCAGCCCCAGGGGGCCTGATGAGCAGTTCTTC. Translated, it gives CASSPRGPDEQFF.

The V and J genes are TRBV7-9 and TRBJ1-4; 7 bases are shared with TRBD1. Germline CDR1 and CDR2: SEHNR and FQNEAQ (reference sequence). V trimming: 5 bases; J trimming: 16 bases; junction bases outside the gene matches: 7. This CDR3 comprises 11 residues. The CDR3 sequence: CASSAGTDPFF. The DNA for the CDR3 is TGTGCCAGCAGCGCCGGGACAGATCCGTTTTTT.

This clone was observed a single time. The chain is built from TRBV6-5 and TRBJ2-1; possible D gene TRBD2, 6 bases. The CDR3 is 14 residues long. Germline V gives CDR1 MNHEY, CDR2 SVGAGI. V dropped 2 bases and J dropped 9 bases, with 14 bases sitting between them. The CDR3, as DNA: TGTGCCAGCAGTTACGCCAATGGGGGGATTGAGCAGTTCTTC. This sequence encodes CASSYANGGIEQFF.

The chain employs TRBV9 and TRBJ2-6; TRBD1 agrees at 7 bases. Per germline, CDR1 SGDLS and CDR2 YYNGEE. This CDR3 is 16 amino acids long. With V trimmed by 4 bases and J by 2 bases, 6 bases remained unmatched. The chain's CDR3 is CASSPQRGPGANVLTF. CDR3 nucleotide sequence: TGTGCCAGCAGCCCACAAAGGGGGCCTGGGGCCAACGTCCTGACTTTC. Using reference TRBV9 and TRBJ2-6 for the parts outside the CDR3, the full variable domain is DSGVTQTPKHLITATGQRVTLRCSPRSGDLSVYWYQQSLDQGLQFLIQYYNGEERAKGNILERFSAQQFPDLHSELNLSSLELGDSALYFCASSPQRGPGANVLTFGAGSRLTVL.

V gene TRBV5-6 combines with J gene TRBJ1-1; 10 bases match TRBD1. This CDR3 is built from 19 residues. The V and J ends lost 0 bases and 6 bases, in that order; junction bases with no gene match: 17. The V gene's germline CDR1 is SGHDT and CDR2 YYEEEE. The CDR3 DNA reads TGTGCCAGCAGCTTGGGGAGACAGGGGGCCATCGCCGGGTGGTCTGAAGCTTTCTTT. It encodes CASSLGRQGAIAGWSEAFF.

This CDR3 is CASSFLYGYTF. The CDR3 coding sequence is TGTGCCAGCAGCTTCCTCTATGGCTACACCTTC. The chain uses TRBV5-8 and TRBJ1-2; D is unresolved. CDR1 SGHTS and CDR2 YDEGEE come from the germline V gene. This CDR3 has 11 amino acids. Between the trimmed V and J ends, which lost 2 bases and 4 bases, there was a span of 3 bases.

The chain carries TRBV7-3 and TRBJ2-1, with TRBD2 matching over 10 bases. The germline V gene encodes CDR1 SGHTA and CDR2 FQGTGA. The CDR3 is 18 residues long. Losses at the gene ends were 1 base for V and 3 bases for J; bases not matched to a gene: 9. The CDR3 reads CASSLNPYTSGNYNEQFF. CDR3 bases: TGTGCCAGCAGCTTAAACCCTTACACTAGCGGGAACTACAATGAGCAGTTCTTC.

CDR3 DNA sequence: TGCAGCGTTGATATCCCCGATTCGGGTTCCTACGAGCAGTACTTC. Its protein product is CSVDIPDSGSYEQYF. The V call is TRBV29-1, the J call TRBJ2-7; the D is unclear. Trimming removed 3 bases from V and 1 base from J, with 16 bases in between. This CDR3 is 15 amino acids long. CDR1 SQVTM and CDR2 ANQGSEA come from the germline V gene.

This clone was detected once. This rearrangement joins TRBV5-1 to TRBJ2-3; D is undetermined. Germline loops: CDR1 SGHRS, CDR2 YFSETQ. The CDR3 has 16 amino acids. Between the trimmed V and J ends, which lost 0 bases and 1 base, there was a span of 12 bases. CDR3 in DNA: TGCGCCAGCAGCTTGGGGGTCGGCGCGGGCACAGATACGCAGTATTTT. Its translation is CASSLGVGAGTDTQYF.

This rearrangement joins TRBV7-8 to TRBJ1-6; D remains ambiguous. In germline, CDR1 is SGHVS, CDR2 FQNEAQ. The CDR3 length is 13 residues. V lost 5 bases and J lost 9, with 11 bases in between. CDR3 sequence: CASSAASGSPLHF. The CDR3 nucleotides read TGTGCCAGCAGCGCGGCCTCCGGTTCACCCCTCCACTTT. The whole variable domain, filled in from reference TRBV7-8 and TRBJ1-6, reads GAGVSQSPRYKVAKRGQDVALRCDPISGHVSLFWYQQALGQGPEFLTYFQNEAQLDKSGLPSDRFFAERPEGSVSTLKIQRTQQEDSAVYLCASSAASGSPLHFGNGTRLTVT.

The gene calls are TRBV5-1 and TRBJ2-2; D not resolved. The CDR3 consists of 15 residues. Trimming took off 4 bases at V and 0 bases at J, with 10 bases between the two ends. From germline, CDR1 is SGHRS and CDR2 YFSETQ. The CDR3 loop reads CASSGQTANTGELFF. CDR3 nucleotide sequence: TGCGCCAGCAGCGGTCAAACAGCGAACACCGGGGAGCTGTTTTTT.

This chain links TRBV11-2 with TRBJ2-3, with 16 bases lining up with TRBD2. V was clipped by 5 bases and J by 5 bases; unmatched bases: 13. The CDR3 length is 19 residues. Germline assignment: CDR1 SGHAT and CDR2 FQNNGV. DNA of the CDR3: TGTGCCAGCAGCGGACTCTTGGGACTAGCGGGAGGGCCGGTAGATACGCAGTATTTT. This sequence encodes CASSGLLGLAGGPVDTQYF.

By share of the sample, this clone is medium-sized. At one end, the junction sequence differs from germline, possibly due to a read error. The rearrangement links TRBV7-7 to TRBJ1-6; no clear D gene. Germline values: CDR1 SSHAT, CDR2 FNYEAQ (reference sequence). The CDR3 totals 13 residues. In DNA, the CDR3 is TGTGCTAGCAGCTTAGTTGCGGGATCACCCCTCCACTTT. Its protein is CASSLVAGSPLHF.

The rearrangement links TRBV6-1 to TRBJ1-1, with 9 bases aligning to TRBD1. J gave up 5 bases and V 3 bases, and 7 bases lay outside the gene matches. The CDR3 runs 15 residues. Germline CDR1 reads MNHNS; CDR2 reads SASEGT. DNA of the CDR3: TGTGCCAGCAGTGATTACAGGGGGCTAGGGACTGAAGCTTTCTTT. This translates into CASSDYRGLGTEAFF.

V usage is TRBV5-1 and J usage is TRBJ2-3; D call uncertain. V shed 0 bases and J shed 4 bases, with 9 bases lying between them. There are 14 residues in the CDR3. Germline loops: CDR1 SGHRS, CDR2 YFSETQ. The CDR3, as DNA: TGCGCCAGCAGCTTGGACTCGCTAGCAGATACGCAGTATTTT. Its protein is CASSLDSLADTQYF.